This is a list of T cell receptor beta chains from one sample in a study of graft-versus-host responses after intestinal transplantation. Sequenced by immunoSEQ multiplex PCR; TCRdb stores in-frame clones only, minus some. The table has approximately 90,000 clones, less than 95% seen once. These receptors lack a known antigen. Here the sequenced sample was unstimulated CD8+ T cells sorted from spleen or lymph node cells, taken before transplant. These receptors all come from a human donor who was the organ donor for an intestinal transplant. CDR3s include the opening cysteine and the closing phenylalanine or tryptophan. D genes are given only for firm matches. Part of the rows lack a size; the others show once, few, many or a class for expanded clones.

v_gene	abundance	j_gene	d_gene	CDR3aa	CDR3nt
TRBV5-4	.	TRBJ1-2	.	CAGGPPNSYGYTF	TGTGCCGGGGGCCCTCCCAACAGCTATGGCTACACCTTC
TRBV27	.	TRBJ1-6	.	CASSTAWQAINSPLHF	TGTGCCAGCAGTACCGCTTGGCAGGCAATCAATTCACCCCTCCACTTT
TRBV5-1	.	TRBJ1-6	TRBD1	CASSARTGDNSPLHF	TGCGCCAGCAGCGCAAGGACAGGAGATAATTCACCCCTCCACTTT
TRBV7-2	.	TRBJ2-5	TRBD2	CASSLSGGYQETQYF	TGTGCCAGCAGCTTAAGCGGGGGGTACCAAGAGACCCAGTACTTC
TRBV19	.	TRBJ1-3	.	CASSISVSGNTIYF	TGTGCCAGTAGTATATCAGTCTCTGGAAACACCATATATTTT
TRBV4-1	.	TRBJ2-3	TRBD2	CASSQDAASGGFTDTQYF	TGCGCCAGCAGCCAAGATGCCGCTAGCGGGGGCTTCACAGATACGCAGTATTTT
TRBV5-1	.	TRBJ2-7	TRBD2	CASSWTSEYEQYF	TGCGCCAGCAGCTGGACTAGCGAATACGAGCAGTACTTC
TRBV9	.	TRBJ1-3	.	CASSPWGGANTIYF	TGTGCCAGCAGCCCCTGGGGGGGGGCGAACACCATATATTTT
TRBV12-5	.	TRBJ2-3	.	CASAFGDTSTDTQYF	TGTGCTAGTGCCTTCGGGGATACTAGCACAGATACGCAGTATTTT
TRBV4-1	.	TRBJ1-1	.	CASSQDGGYTEAFF	TGCGCCAGCAGCCAAGATGGGGGGTACACTGAAGCTTTCTTT
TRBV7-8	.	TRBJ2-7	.	CASSFEGLGEQYF	TGTGCCAGCAGCTTTGAGGGACTGGGCGAGCAGTACTTC
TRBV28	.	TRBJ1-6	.	CASKDTGWLNSPLHF	TGTGCCAGCAAGGACACGGGCTGGCTTAATTCACCCCTCCACTTT
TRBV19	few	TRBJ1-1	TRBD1	CASSLGGLEAFF	TGTGCCAGTAGTCTAGGGGGCTTAGAAGCTTTCTTT
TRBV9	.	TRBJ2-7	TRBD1	CVSSVETGASYEQYF	TGTGTCAGCAGCGTAGAGACAGGGGCGTCCTACGAGCAGTACTTC
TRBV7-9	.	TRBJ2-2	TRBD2	CASSDHGLAGGLGGELFF	TGTGCCAGCAGCGACCACGGACTAGCGGGGGGCCTTGGCGGGGAGCTGTTTTTT
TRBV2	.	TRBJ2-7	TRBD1	CASRTGGLLSYEQYF	TGTGCCAGCAGGACAGGGGGCCTCCTTTCCTACGAGCAGTACTTC
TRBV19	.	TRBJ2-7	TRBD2	CASSIGLAGGYYEQYF	TGTGCCAGTAGTATCGGACTAGCGGGGGGATACTACGAGCAGTACTTC
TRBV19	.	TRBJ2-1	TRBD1	CAAGTGHNEQFF	TGTGCCGCCGGGACAGGGCACAATGAGCAGTTCTTC
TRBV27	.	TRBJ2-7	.	CASGSLVYEQYF	TGTGCCAGCGGGTCACTAGTTTACGAGCAGTACTTC
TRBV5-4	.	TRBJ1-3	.	CASSPDRFSGNTIYF	TGTGCCAGCAGCCCCGACAGGTTCTCTGGAAACACCATATATTTT
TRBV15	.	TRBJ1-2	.	CATSRGGTQPPTF	TGTGCCACCAGCAGGGGGGGGACCCAACCTCCCACCTTC
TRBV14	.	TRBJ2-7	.	CASGAGQFYEQYF	TGTGCCAGCGGGGCAGGGCAGTTCTACGAGCAGTACTTC
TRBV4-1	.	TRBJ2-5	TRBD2	CASSQDPAGGLEETQYF	TGCGCCAGCAGCCAAGATCCAGCGGGGGGATTGGAAGAGACCCAGTACTTC
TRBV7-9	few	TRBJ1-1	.	CASSQTGNTEAFF	TGTGCCAGCAGCCAGACGGGGAACACTGAAGCTTTCTTT
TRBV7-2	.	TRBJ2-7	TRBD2	CASSSFGGGYEQYF	TGTGCCAGCAGCTCATTCGGCGGGGGCTACGAGCAGTACTTC
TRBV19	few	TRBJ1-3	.	CATTTGSGNTIYF	TGTGCCACCACCACAGGGTCTGGAAACACCATATATTTT
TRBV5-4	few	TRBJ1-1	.	CASPHREGNTEAFF	TGTGCCAGCCCGCACAGGGAAGGGAACACTGAAGCTTTCTTT
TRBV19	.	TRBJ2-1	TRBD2	CASSILAGGPNEQFF	TGTGCCAGTAGTATTCTCGCGGGGGGGCCAAATGAGCAGTTCTTC
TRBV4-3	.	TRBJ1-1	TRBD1	CASSQVRMTGTELTEAFF	TGCGCCAGCAGCCAAGTTAGGATGACAGGGACAGAACTAACTGAAGCTTTCTTT
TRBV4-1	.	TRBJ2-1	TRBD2	CASSQDPAGGMYNEQFF	TGCGCCAGCAGCCAAGATCCAGCGGGGGGGATGTACAATGAGCAGTTCTTC
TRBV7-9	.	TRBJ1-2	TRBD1	CASSIHRDRSLNGYTF	TGTGCCAGCAGCATTCACCGGGACAGGAGTCTAAATGGCTACACCTTC
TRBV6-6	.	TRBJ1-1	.	CASSYPEQGSEAFF	TGTGCCAGCAGTTACCCAGAACAGGGTTCTGAAGCTTTCTTT
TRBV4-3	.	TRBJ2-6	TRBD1	CASSRGPGTEFTHSGANVLTF	TGCGCCAGCAGCCGAGGGCCGGGGACAGAGTTTACTCACTCTGGGGCCAACGTCCTGACTTTC
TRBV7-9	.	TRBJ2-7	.	CASSSAGTRGSYEQYF	TGTGCCAGCAGCTCCGCCGGGACAAGAGGATCCTACGAGCAGTACTTC
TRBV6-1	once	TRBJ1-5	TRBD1	CASRPQGDSNQPQHF	TGTGCCAGCAGGCCACAGGGGGATAGCAATCAGCCCCAGCATTTT
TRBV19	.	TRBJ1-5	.	CASSMQGDGNQPQHF	TGTGCCAGTAGTATGCAGGGCGACGGAAATCAGCCCCAGCATTTT
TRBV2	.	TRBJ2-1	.	CASRLPNEQFF	TGTGCCAGCCGTCTCCCCAATGAGCAGTTCTTC
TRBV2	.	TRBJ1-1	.	CASSEYRGAGTEAFF	TGTGCCAGCAGTGAATATCGAGGCGCAGGGACTGAAGCTTTCTTT
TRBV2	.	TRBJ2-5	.	CASSDTPHETQYF	TGTGCCAGCAGCGACACACCACATGAGACCCAGTACTTC
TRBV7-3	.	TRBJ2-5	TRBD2	CASSPIGGAGTQYF	TGTGCCAGCAGCCCAATCGGGGGGGCGGGGACCCAGTACTTC
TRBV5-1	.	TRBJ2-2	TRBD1	CASSLGDRDTGELFF	TGCGCCAGCAGCTTGGGGGACAGGGACACCGGGGAGCTGTTTTTT
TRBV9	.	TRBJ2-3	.	CASSVSGGTDTQYF	TGTGCCAGCAGCGTATCGGGGGGCACAGATACGCAGTATTTT
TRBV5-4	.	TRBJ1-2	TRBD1	CASRPGQGYGYTF	TGTGCCAGCAGACCCGGACAGGGCTATGGCTACACCTTC
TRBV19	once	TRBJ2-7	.	CASSIDRTYEQYF	TGTGCCAGTAGTATTGACAGGACCTACGAGCAGTACTTC
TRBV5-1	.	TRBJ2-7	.	CASSLVFSGEQYF	TGCGCCAGCAGCTTGGTATTTTCGGGCGAGCAGTACTTC
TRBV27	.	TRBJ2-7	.	CASSLAGATYEQYF	TGTGCCAGCAGTTTAGCGGGGGCCACCTACGAGCAGTACTTC
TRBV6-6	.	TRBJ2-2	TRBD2	CASSLAGGTGELFF	TGTGCCAGCAGCCTAGCGGGGGGTACCGGGGAGCTGTTTTTT
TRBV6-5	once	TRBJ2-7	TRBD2	CASSYGTNGYEQYF	TGTGCCAGCAGTTACGGGACTAACGGCTACGAGCAGTACTTC
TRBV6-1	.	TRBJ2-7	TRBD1	CASSLWGQNYEQYF	TGTGCCAGCAGTTTATGGGGACAGAACTACGAGCAGTACTTC
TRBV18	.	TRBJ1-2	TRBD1	CASSPHRGRNGYTF	TGTGCCAGCTCACCGCACAGGGGGCGAAATGGCTACACCTTC
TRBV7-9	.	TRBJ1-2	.	CASSLGAQGHYGYTF	TGTGCCAGCAGCCTCGGTGCCCAGGGGCACTATGGCTACACCTTC
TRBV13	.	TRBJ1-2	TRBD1	CASSDRDRSYNGYTF	TGTGCCAGCAGCGACCGGGACAGGTCGTATAATGGCTACACCTTC
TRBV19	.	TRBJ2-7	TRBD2	CASSIPASGGASEQYF	TGTGCCAGTAGTATCCCCGCAAGCGGGGGGGCCTCCGAGCAGTACTTC
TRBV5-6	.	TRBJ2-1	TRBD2	CASSLGLAGVLAYNEQFF	TGTGCCAGCAGCTTGGGACTAGCGGGGGTGTTAGCCTACAATGAGCAGTTCTTC